Below, 8 T cell receptor beta chains from the same sample are listed, as sequenced in a study of cytomegalovirus exposure and HLA in healthy donors. Primers for the PCR totalled 60 Vbeta and 13 Jbeta. Clones were read by immunoSEQ multiplex PCR, and TCRdb kept only the in-frame ones, dropping some. Counted here are around 130,000 clones, about 80% occurring once; the ten biggest clones make up 2.5% to 3.5%. The source material was PBMCs. These receptors were obtained from a boy aged 2 to 10 in good health and CMV-seronegative.

Here the CDR3 DNA reads TGTGCCAGCAGCTTAGTCGACAGGGCCCACGAGCAGTACTTC. Translated: CASSLVDRAHEQYF. This sequence joins TRBV7-2 and TRBJ2-7, with 7 bases lining up with TRBD1. Germline CDR1 SGHTA, CDR2 FQGNSA. The trim removed 1 base at V and 5 bases at J, leaving 5 bases unmatched. The length of the CDR3 is 14 residues.

J is TRBJ2-7 and V is TRBV11-1; 9 positions match TRBD1. The CDR3 runs to 14 residues. The junction had 2 bases not matched to a gene; V was cut back by 0 bases and J by 5 bases. Germline CDR1 SGHAT, CDR2 FQDESV (reference sequence). This chain's CDR3 is CASSLAWTGDEQYF. The DNA for the CDR3 is TGTGCCAGCAGCTTAGCCTGGACAGGGGACGAGCAGTACTTC.

The chain couples TRBV13 to TRBJ1-1, with D unresolved. Deletions cut 5 bases from V and 0 bases from J, with 7 bases between. The CDR3 consists of 13 residues. Germline values: CDR1 PRHDT, CDR2 FYEKMQ (reference sequence). The CDR3 coding sequence is TGTGCCAGCAGCCTACTCATGAACACTGAAGCTTTCTTT. Protein product: CASSLLMNTEAFF.

The chain carries TRBV28 and TRBJ1-5, with D hard to call. Germline V gives CDR1 MDHEN, CDR2 SYDVKM. Trimming took 4 bases from V and 7 from J, leaving 11 bases between them. The CDR3 runs 13 residues. CDR3 DNA sequence: TGTGCCAGCAGTTGGGAGCGTAAGCAGCCCCAGCATTTT. It is translated as CASSWERKQPQHF.

The V gene is TRBV5-5, the J gene TRBJ2-1; 8 nucleotides match TRBD2. This CDR3 comprises 17 residues. Germline-derived CDR1 and CDR2 are SGHKS and YYEKEE (reference sequence). Unmatched junction bases numbered 13, after V lost 4 bases and J lost 4 bases. In DNA form, the CDR3 reads TGTGCCAGCAGCGGGGGCGCCCAGCGGGAGATTTACAATGAGCAGTTCTTC. Encoded protein: CASSGGAQREIYNEQFF.

V usage is TRBV6-1 and J usage is TRBJ1-1, with 7 bases fitting TRBD1. The CDR3 consists of 16 residues. Unmatched junction bases numbered 8, after V lost 1 base and J lost 3 bases. The germline V gene has CDR1 MNHNS and CDR2 SASEGT. The CDR3 nucleotides are TGTGCCAGCAGTGAAGGAAAGGGGACAGTTGACACTGAAGCTTTCTTT. Amino acid sequence: CASSEGKGTVDTEAFF.

The chain recombines TRBV6-6 with TRBJ2-2; tentatively, D is TRBD2 (7 bases). Trimming pared 0 bases from V and 4 bases from J, leaving 12 bases between. The CDR3 contains 16 residues. From germline, CDR1 is MNHNY and CDR2 SVGAGI (reference sequence). The CDR3 is CASSYSGGLGTGELFF. The CDR3 DNA sequence: TGTGCCAGCAGTTACTCCGGGGGGCTCGGCACCGGGGAGCTGTTTTTT.

V is TRBV29-1 and J is TRBJ1-1, with D maybe TRBD1 (5 bases). The germline V and J ends were trimmed by 7 bases and 3 bases, with 12 bases remaining between them. The V gene's germline CDR1 is SQVTM and CDR2 ANQGSEA. The CDR3 loop spans 12 amino acids. The CDR3 spells CSAVGGDTEAFF. Here the CDR3 DNA reads TGCAGCGCCGTCGGGGGGGACACTGAAGCTTTCTTT.